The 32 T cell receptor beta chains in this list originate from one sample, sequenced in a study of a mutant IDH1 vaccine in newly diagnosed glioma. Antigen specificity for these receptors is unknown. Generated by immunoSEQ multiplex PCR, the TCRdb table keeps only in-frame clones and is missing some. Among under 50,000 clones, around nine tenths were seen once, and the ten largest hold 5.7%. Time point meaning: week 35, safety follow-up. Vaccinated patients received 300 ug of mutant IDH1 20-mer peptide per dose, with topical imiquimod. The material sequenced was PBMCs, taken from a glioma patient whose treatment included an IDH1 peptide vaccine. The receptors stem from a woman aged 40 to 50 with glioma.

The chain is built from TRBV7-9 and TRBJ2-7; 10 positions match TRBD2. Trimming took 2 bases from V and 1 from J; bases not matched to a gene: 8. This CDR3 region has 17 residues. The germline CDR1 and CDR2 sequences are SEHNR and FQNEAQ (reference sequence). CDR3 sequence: CASSLRSGRATSYEQYF. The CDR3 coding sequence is TGTGCCAGCAGCTTAAGGAGCGGGAGGGCCACTTCCTACGAGCAGTACTTC.

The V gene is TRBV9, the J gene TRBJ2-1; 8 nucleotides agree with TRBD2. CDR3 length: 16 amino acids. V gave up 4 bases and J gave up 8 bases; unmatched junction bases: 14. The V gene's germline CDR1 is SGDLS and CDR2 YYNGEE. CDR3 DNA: TGTGCCAGCAGCCCCGCCTTTGGCGGGAGGTCGGATGAGCAGTTCTTC. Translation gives CASSPAFGGRSDEQFF.

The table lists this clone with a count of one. CDR3 loop: CASSHGRALRYEQYF. CDR3 in DNA: TGCGCCAGCAGCCACGGACGCGCGCTTCGTTACGAGCAGTACTTC. The chain has TRBV4-1 and TRBJ2-7; no clear D. The V gene's germline CDR1 is MGHRA and CDR2 YSYEKL. The V end was cut by 3 bases, the J end by 4 bases, with 16 bases between. The CDR3 spans 15 residues.

Here the CDR3 reads CASRGGHEETQYF. The CDR3 DNA reads TGTGCCAGCCGTGGGGGACACGAAGAGACCCAGTACTTC. The chain joins TRBV5-4 to TRBJ2-5; a weak D match, TRBD1 (6 bases). V lost 7 bases, J lost 3 bases, and 13 bases lay in between. Germline assignment: CDR1 SGHNT and CDR2 YYREEE (reference sequence). This CDR3 has 13 amino acids.

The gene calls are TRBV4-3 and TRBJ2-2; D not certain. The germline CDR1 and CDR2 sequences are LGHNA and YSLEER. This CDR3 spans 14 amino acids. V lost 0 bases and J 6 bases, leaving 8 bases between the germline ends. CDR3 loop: CASSQERTSGELFF. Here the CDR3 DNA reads TGCGCCAGCAGCCAAGAAAGGACCTCCGGGGAGCTGTTTTTT.

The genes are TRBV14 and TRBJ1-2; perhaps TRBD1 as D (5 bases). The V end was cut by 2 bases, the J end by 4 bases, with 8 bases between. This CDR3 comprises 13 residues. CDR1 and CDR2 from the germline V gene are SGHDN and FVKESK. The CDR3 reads CASSQRGGYGYTF. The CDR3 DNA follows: TGTGCCAGCAGCCAAAGGGGCGGCTATGGCTACACCTTC.

The CDR3 nucleotides read TGTGCCAGCAGCCCCCCGACTAGTTACAATGAGCAGTTCTTC. Its translation is CASSPPTSYNEQFF. This chain joins TRBV5-6 and TRBJ2-1, with D perhaps matching TRBD2 (6 bases). The CDR3 is 14 amino acids. Looked up from germline, CDR1 is SGHDT and CDR2 is YYEEEE. Trimming stripped 4 bases from V and 4 bases from J, with 12 bases between.

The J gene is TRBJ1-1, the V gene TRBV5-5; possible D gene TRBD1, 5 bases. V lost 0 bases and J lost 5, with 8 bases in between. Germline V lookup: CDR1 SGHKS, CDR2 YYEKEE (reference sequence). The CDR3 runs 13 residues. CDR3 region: CASSLGRVTEAFF. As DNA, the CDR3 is TGTGCCAGCAGCTTGGGCAGGGTGACTGAAGCTTTCTTT.

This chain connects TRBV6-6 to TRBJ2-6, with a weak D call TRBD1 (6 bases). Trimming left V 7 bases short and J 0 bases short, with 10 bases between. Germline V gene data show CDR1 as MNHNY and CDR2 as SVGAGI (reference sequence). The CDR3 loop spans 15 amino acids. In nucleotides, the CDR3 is TGTGCCAGCATCTACAGGGACTCTGGGGCCAACGTCCTGACTTTC. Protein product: CASIYRDSGANVLTF.

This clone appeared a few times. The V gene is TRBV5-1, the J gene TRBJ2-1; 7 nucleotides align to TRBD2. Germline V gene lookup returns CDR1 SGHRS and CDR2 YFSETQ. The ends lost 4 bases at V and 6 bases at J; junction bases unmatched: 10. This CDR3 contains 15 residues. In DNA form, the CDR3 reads TGCGCCAGCAGCCCCAGGGAGGGTCCAGGCAATGAGCAGTTCTTC. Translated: CASSPREGPGNEQFF.

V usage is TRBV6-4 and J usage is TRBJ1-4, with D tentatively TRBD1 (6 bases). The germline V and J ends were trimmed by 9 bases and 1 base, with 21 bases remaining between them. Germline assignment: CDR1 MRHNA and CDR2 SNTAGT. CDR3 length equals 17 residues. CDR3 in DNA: TGTGCCAGGGGGAACCCACAGGGAAAGGTAACTAATGAAAAACTGTTTTTT. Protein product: CARGNPQGKVTNEKLFF.

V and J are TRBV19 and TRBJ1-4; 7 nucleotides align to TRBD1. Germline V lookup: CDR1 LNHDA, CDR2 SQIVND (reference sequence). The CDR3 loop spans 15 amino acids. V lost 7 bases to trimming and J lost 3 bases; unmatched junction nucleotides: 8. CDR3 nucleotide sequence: TGTGCCAGTACTCCGAACAGGGGAGCTAATGAAAAACTGTTTTTT. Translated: CASTPNRGANEKLFF.

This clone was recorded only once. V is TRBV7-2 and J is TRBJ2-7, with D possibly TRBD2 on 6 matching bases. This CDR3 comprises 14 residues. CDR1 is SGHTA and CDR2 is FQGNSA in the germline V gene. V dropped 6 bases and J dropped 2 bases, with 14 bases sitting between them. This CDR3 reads CASSYTTGAYEQYF. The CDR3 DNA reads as TGTGCCAGCAGTTATACCACGGGAGCCTACGAGCAGTACTTC.

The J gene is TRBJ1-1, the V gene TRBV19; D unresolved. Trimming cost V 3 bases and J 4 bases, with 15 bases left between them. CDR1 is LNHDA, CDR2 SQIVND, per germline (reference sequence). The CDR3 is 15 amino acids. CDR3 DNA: TGTGCCAGTAGTATCCGTCAGGTAAAGGGCACTGAAGCTTTCTTT. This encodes CASSIRQVKGTEAFF. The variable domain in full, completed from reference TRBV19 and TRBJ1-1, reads DGGITQSPKYLFRKEGQNVTLSCEQNLNHDAMYWYRQDPGQGLRLIYYSQIVNDFQKGDIAEGYSVSREKKESFPLTVTSAQKNPTAFYLCASSIRQVKGTEAFFGQGTRLTVV.

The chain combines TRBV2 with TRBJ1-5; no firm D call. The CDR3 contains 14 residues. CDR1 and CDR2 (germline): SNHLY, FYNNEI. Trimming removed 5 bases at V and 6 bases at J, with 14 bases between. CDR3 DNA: TGTGCCAGCAGTCCCCGGGTCTCAGTTCAGCCCCAGCATTTT. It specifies CASSPRVSVQPQHF.

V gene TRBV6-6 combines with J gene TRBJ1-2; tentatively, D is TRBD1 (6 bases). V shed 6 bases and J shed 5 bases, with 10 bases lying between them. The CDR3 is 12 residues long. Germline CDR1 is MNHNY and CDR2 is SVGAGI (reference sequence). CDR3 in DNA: TGTGCCAGCAGCCAGGGGCTATATGGCTACACCTTC. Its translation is CASSQGLYGYTF.

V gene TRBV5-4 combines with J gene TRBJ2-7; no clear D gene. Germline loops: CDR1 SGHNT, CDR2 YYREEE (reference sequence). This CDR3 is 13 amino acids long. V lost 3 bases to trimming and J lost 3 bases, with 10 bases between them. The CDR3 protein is CASSWRSGYEQYF. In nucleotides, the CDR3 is TGTGCCAGCAGCTGGCGTTCCGGCTACGAGCAGTACTTC.

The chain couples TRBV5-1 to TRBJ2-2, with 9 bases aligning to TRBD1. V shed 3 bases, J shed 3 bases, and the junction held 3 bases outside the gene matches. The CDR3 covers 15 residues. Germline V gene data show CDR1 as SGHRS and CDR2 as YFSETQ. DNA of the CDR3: TGCGCCAGCAGCTGGGGGGACAGGGACACCGGGGAGCTGTTTTTT. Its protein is CASSWGDRDTGELFF.

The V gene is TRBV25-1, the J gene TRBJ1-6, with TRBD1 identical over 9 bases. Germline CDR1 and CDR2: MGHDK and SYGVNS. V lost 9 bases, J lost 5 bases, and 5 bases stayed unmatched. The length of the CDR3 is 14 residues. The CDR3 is CASRTGANNSPLHF. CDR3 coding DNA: TGTGCCAGTCGGACAGGGGCCAATAATTCACCCCTCCACTTT. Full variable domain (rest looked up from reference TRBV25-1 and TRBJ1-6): EADIYQTPRYLVIGTGKKITLECSQTMGHDKMYWYQQDPGMELHLIHYSYGVNSTEKGDLSSESTVSRIRTEHFPLTLESARPSHTSQYLCASRTGANNSPLHFGNGTRLTVT.

The CDR3: CASSKLAGAYTDTQYF. The CDR3 DNA is TGTGCCAGCAGTAAACTAGCGGGGGCCTACACAGATACGCAGTATTTT. The gene calls are TRBV2 and TRBJ2-3, with 11 positions matching TRBD2. Germline values: CDR1 SNHLY, CDR2 FYNNEI. This CDR3 region has 16 residues. V lost 5 bases and J lost 2; bases outside the gene matches: 6.

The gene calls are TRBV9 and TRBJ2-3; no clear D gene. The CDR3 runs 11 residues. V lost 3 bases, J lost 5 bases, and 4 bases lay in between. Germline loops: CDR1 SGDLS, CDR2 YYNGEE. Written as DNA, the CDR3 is TGTGCCAGCAGCGCCTTAGATACGCAGTATTTT. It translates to CASSALDTQYF.

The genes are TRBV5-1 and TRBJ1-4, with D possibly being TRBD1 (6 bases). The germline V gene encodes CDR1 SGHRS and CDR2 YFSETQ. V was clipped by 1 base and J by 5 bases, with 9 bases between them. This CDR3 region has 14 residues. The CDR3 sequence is CASSLQGQNEKLFF. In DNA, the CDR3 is TGCGCCAGCAGCTTGCAGGGGCAAAATGAAAAACTGTTTTTT.

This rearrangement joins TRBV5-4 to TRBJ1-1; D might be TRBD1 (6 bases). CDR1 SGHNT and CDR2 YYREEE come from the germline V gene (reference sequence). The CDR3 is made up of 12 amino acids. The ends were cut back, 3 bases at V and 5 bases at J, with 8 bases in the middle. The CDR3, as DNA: TGTGCCAGCAGCTATACAGGGACTGAAGCTTTCTTT. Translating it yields CASSYTGTEAFF. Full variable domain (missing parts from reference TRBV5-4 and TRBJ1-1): ETGVTQSPTHLIKTRGQQVTLRCSSQSGHNTVSWYQQALGQGPQFIFQYYREEENGRGNFPPRFSGLQFPNYSSELNVNALELDDSALYLCASSYTGTEAFFGQGTRLTVV.

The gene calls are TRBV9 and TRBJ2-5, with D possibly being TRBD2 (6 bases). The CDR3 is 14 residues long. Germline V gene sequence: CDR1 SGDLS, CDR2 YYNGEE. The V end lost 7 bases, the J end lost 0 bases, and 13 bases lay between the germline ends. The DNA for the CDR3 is TGTGCCAGCGCCGCGGGGACGGACCAAGAGACCCAGTACTTC. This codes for CASAAGTDQETQYF.

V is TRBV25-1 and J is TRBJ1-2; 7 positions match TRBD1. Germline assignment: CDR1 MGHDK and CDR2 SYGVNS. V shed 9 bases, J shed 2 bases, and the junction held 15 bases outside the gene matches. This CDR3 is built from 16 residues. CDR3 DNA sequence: TGTGCCAGGTCATGCCGCGCACAGGGACAGAACTATGGCTACACCTTC. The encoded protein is CARSCRAQGQNYGYTF.

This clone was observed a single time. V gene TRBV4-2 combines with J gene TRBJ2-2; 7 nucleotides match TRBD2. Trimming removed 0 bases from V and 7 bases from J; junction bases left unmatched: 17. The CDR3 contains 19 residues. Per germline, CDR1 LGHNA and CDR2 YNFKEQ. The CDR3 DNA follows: TGTGCCAGCAGCCAAGATATTGGTGAAGCGGGAAGGTTGGGCGGGGAGCTGTTTTTT. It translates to CASSQDIGEAGRLGGELFF.

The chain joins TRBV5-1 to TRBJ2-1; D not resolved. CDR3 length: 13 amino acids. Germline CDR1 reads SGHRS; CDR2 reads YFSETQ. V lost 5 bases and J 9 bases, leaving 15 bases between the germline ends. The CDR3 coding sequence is TGCGCCAGCAGTTTCGTTCCCCACGTTGAGCAGTTCTTC. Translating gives CASSFVPHVEQFF.

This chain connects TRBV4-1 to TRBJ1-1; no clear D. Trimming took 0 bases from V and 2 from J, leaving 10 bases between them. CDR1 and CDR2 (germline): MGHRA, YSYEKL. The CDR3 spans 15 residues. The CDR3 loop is CASSQDGPANTEAFF. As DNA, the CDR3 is TGCGCCAGCAGCCAAGATGGGCCAGCAAACACTGAAGCTTTCTTT.

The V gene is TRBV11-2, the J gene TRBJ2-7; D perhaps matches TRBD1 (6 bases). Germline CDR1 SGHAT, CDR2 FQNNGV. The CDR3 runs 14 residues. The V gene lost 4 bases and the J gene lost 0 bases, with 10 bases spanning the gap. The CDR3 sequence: CASSYWTASYEQYF. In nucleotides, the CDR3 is TGTGCCAGCAGCTACTGGACAGCCTCCTACGAGCAGTACTTC.

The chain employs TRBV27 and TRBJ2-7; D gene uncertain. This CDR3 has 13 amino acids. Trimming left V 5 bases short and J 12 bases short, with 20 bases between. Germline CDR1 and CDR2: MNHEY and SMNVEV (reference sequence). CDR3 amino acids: CASSPTYLDRLYF. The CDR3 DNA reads TGTGCCAGCAGTCCGACCTACTTGGATCGTCTGTACTTC.

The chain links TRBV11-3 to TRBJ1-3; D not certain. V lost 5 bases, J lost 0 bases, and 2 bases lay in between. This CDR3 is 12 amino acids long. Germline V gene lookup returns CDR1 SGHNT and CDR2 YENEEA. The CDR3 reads CASSDSGNTIYF. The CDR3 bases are TGTGCCAGCAGCGACTCTGGAAACACCATATATTTT.

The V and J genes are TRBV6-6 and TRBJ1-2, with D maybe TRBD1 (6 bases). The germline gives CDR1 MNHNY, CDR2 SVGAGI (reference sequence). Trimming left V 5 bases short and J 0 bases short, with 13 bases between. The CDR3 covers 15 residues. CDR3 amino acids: CASSNYREANYGYTF. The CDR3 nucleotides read TGTGCCAGCAGTAATTACAGGGAAGCTAACTATGGCTACACCTTC.